The 28 T cell receptor beta chains below come from one sample, sequenced in a study of T cell responses to AZD1222 COVID-19 vaccine. Sequencing was performed with immunoSEQ multiplex PCR; in TCRdb, only in-frame clones are kept and a portion is missing. The profile shows over 130,000 clones, around 95% of them singletons. The sequencing here drew on peripheral blood, taken on day 0 of AZD1222 vaccination. The source of these receptors is an adult in good health.

The genes are TRBV3-1 (or the pseudogene TRBV3-2) and TRBJ2-3; possibly TRBD1 for D (5 bases). Looked up from germline, CDR1 is LGHDT and CDR2 is YNNKEL (reference sequence). The CDR3 contains 15 residues. Trimming removed 4 bases from V and 4 bases from J, with 15 bases in between. CDR3 DNA sequence: TGTGCCAGCAGCCTAAGACAAGGGGCGGCAGATACGCAGTATTTT. Its protein product is CASSLRQGAADTQYF.

The rearrangement links TRBV20-1 to TRBJ1-2; D is undetermined. Germline V gene data show CDR1 as DFQATT and CDR2 as SNEGSKA (reference sequence). The CDR3 loop spans 14 amino acids. The ends were cut back, 3 bases at V and 3 bases at J, with 14 bases in the middle. This CDR3 is CSASLTTEDYGYTF. Here the CDR3 DNA reads TGCAGTGCTAGTTTAACTACCGAAGACTATGGCTACACCTTC.

The chain joins TRBV6-9 to TRBJ2-2; 7 nucleotides match TRBD2. The CDR3 has 16 residues. V trimming: 0 bases; J trimming: 2 bases; junction bases outside the gene matches: 3. The V gene's germline CDR1 is MNHGY and CDR2 SVAAGI. The CDR3 spells CASSYSSGENTGELFF. The CDR3 nucleotides read TGTGCCAGCAGTTATTCAAGCGGGGAAAACACCGGGGAGCTGTTTTTT.

This chain links TRBV27 with TRBJ2-1; 9 bases align to TRBD1. The CDR3 consists of 14 residues. V dropped 5 bases and J dropped 6; count of bases not matched to a gene: 5. From germline, CDR1 is MNHEY and CDR2 SMNVEV (reference sequence). Here the CDR3 DNA reads TGTGCCAGCAGTCCCCCGACAGGGGGCAATGAGCAGTTCTTC. This sequence encodes CASSPPTGGNEQFF.

The genes are TRBV11-2 and TRBJ2-5; 8 nucleotides align to TRBD1. Germline CDR1 SGHAT, CDR2 FQNNGV. CDR3 length: 16 amino acids. J gave up 0 bases and V 1 base, and 4 bases lay outside the gene matches. The CDR3 loop is CASSLVGQEYQETQYF. CDR3 bases: TGTGCCAGCAGCTTAGTGGGACAGGAGTACCAAGAGACCCAGTACTTC. The full variable domain, rest sourced from reference TRBV11-2 and TRBJ2-5, is EAGVAQSPRYKIIEKRQSVAFWCNPISGHATLYWYQQILGQGPKLLIQFQNNGVVDDSQLPKDRFSAERLKGVDSTLKIQPAKLEDSAVYLCASSLVGQEYQETQYFGPGTRLLVL.

The V and J genes are TRBV6-4 and TRBJ2-3; unclear D gene. V was shortened by 0 bases and J by 4 bases, with 8 bases between the two germline ends. This CDR3 region has 14 residues. In germline, CDR1 is MRHNA, CDR2 SNTAGT. CDR3 residues: CASSDSRDPDTQYF. The CDR3 DNA reads TGTGCCAGCAGTGACTCCCGAGACCCAGATACGCAGTATTTT.

The chain couples TRBV18 to TRBJ2-1; unclear D gene. V dropped 3 bases and J dropped 8 bases, with 17 bases sitting between them. The germline gives CDR1 KGHSH, CDR2 LQKENI. The CDR3 runs to 15 residues. Here the CDR3 DNA reads TGTGCCAGCTCACCGGTTCATCACCCGTGGGATGAGCAGTTCTTC. Protein product: CASSPVHHPWDEQFF. The whole variable domain, filled in from reference TRBV18 and TRBJ2-1, reads NAGVMQNPRHLVRRRGQEARLRCSPMKGHSHVYWYRQLPEEGLKFMVYLQKENIIDESGMPKERFSAEFPKEGPSILRIQQVVRGDSAAYFCASSPVHHPWDEQFFGPGTRLTVL.

This clone was detected once. The rearrangement uses TRBV9 and TRBJ1-6, with D unclear. CDR1 and CDR2 from the germline V gene are SGDLS and YYNGEE. The CDR3 has 14 residues. V was shortened by 1 base and J by 3 bases, with 5 bases between the two germline ends. This CDR3 is CASSVRVYNSPLHF. As DNA, the CDR3 is TGTGCCAGCAGCGTACGGGTCTATAATTCACCCCTCCACTTT.

The gene calls are TRBV28 and TRBJ2-5; TRBD1 matches at 12 bases. CDR3 length: 18 amino acids. Germline V gene data show CDR1 as MDHEN and CDR2 as SYDVKM. With 5 bases clipped from V and 3 bases from J, the junction kept 13 bases outside the gene matches. CDR3 coding DNA: TGTGCCAGCAGTAGGCCGGGACAGGGGGCGCTGAGGGAAGAGACCCAGTACTTC. Translating gives CASSRPGQGALREETQYF.

The chain links TRBV28 to TRBJ1-2; D is perhaps TRBD1 (5 bases). The germline gives CDR1 MDHEN, CDR2 SYDVKM. V was shortened by 3 bases and J by 6 bases, with 14 bases between the two germline ends. The CDR3 runs to 14 residues. CDR3 nucleotides: TGTGCCAGCAGTTTTCGCAGGGAGTCCCATGGCTACACCTTC. It yields the protein CASSFRRESHGYTF.

This clone was observed a single time. The chain has TRBV12-3 or TRBV12-4 and TRBJ1-1; 7 bases match TRBD1. The V segment lost 6 bases and the J segment 8 bases; nucleotides outside the gene matches: 3. The length of the CDR3 is 11 residues. CDR3 residues: CASSQGQEAFF. In nucleotides, the CDR3 is TGTGCCAGCAGCCAGGGACAGGAAGCTTTCTTT.

This clone was seen a few times. V is TRBV6-4 and J is TRBJ2-3; TRBD2 agrees at 9 bases. The length of the CDR3 is 16 residues. Germline CDR1 is MRHNA and CDR2 is SNTAGT. Germline trimming cut 0 bases from V and 0 bases from J; bases unmatched to any gene: 1. CDR3 coding DNA: TGTGCCAGCAGTGACTCGGCGGGGGGGAGCACAGATACGCAGTATTTT. Amino acids: CASSDSAGGSTDTQYF.

The chain uses TRBV4-2 and TRBJ1-2; 7 bases agree with TRBD1. Looked up from germline, CDR1 is LGHNA and CDR2 is YNFKEQ. CDR3 length: 15 amino acids. J was trimmed by 2 bases and V by 6 bases; bases with no gene match: 9. The CDR3 region is CASRIGGQNNYGYTF. CDR3 DNA sequence: TGTGCCAGCAGAATTGGGGGACAGAACAACTATGGCTACACCTTC.

This chain links TRBV19 with TRBJ1-2, with 11 bases identical to TRBD1. The CDR3 contains 15 residues. Germline V gives CDR1 LNHDA, CDR2 SQIVND (reference sequence). J gave up 4 bases and V 6 bases, and 7 bases lay outside the gene matches. The CDR3 sequence: CASSLGQGVGYGYTF. DNA of the CDR3: TGTGCCAGTAGCCTGGGACAGGGGGTTGGCTATGGCTACACCTTC.

V usage is TRBV3-1 (or the pseudogene TRBV3-2) and J usage is TRBJ1-4; D possibly corresponds to TRBD1 (5 bases). Trimming pared 6 bases from V and 5 bases from J, leaving 13 bases between. The CDR3 totals 14 residues. Germline CDR1 and CDR2: LGHDT and YNNKEL (reference sequence). The CDR3 region is CASSLSGRNEKLFF. CDR3 coding DNA: TGTGCCAGCAGTCTCTCAGGGCGAAATGAAAAACTGTTTTTT.

Notes on this clone: Germline and junction disagree at one end, which may indicate a read error. The chain combines TRBV7-8 with TRBJ2-2; D gene ambiguous. Germline V CDR1 and CDR2: SGHVS, FQNEAQ. The CDR3 length is 14 residues. This chain's CDR3 is CASTLIGPNGELFF. The CDR3 DNA is TGTGCCAGCACCTTAATCGGCCCGAACGGGGAGCTGTTTTTT.

The chain joins TRBV4-3 to TRBJ1-3; D is unresolved. Trimming removed 1 base from V and 4 bases from J, with 14 bases in between. This CDR3 is built from 16 residues. CDR1 LGHNA and CDR2 YSLEER come from the germline V gene. CDR3 loop: CASSQVFPFTGNTIYF. CDR3 nucleotides: TGCGCCAGCAGCCAAGTCTTTCCTTTCACCGGAAACACCATATATTTT.

This chain connects TRBV12-5 to TRBJ2-1; no firm D call. The CDR3 contains 15 residues. The germline gives CDR1 LGHNT, CDR2 FRNRAP. V was shortened by 1 base and J by 1 base, with 8 bases between the two germline ends. CDR3 nucleotides: TGTGCTAGTGGTTTGGGGAGTGGTTCCTACAATGAGCAGTTCTTC. It encodes CASGLGSGSYNEQFF.

The gene calls are TRBV28 and TRBJ2-5; possibly TRBD1 for D (6 bases). The CDR3 spans 15 residues. Germline V gives CDR1 MDHEN, CDR2 SYDVKM. Trimming took 3 bases from V and 4 from J, leaving 15 bases between them. In nucleotides, the CDR3 is TGTGCCAGCAGTTTGGCAGGGGAATGGGGAGAGACCCAGTACTTC. It is translated as CASSLAGEWGETQYF. Together with reference TRBV28 and TRBJ2-5, the CDR3 gives the full variable domain: DVKVTQSSRYLVKRTGEKVFLECVQDMDHENMFWYRQDPGLGLRLIYFSYDVKMKEKGDIPEGYSVSREKKERFSLILESASTNQTSMYLCASSLAGEWGETQYFGPGTRLLVL.

The V and J genes are TRBV20-1 and TRBJ1-4; D gene ambiguous. The CDR3 extends over 11 amino acids. CDR1 is DFQATT, CDR2 SNEGSKA, per germline (reference sequence). V was shortened by 4 bases and J by 8 bases, with 8 bases between the two germline ends. The CDR3 DNA is TGCAGTGCTATGTACCGCGAAAAACTGTTTTTT. It encodes CSAMYREKLFF.

Comment on this clone: Within the sample, other DNA sequences also encode this same CDR3. V and J are TRBV7-9 and TRBJ2-5; tentatively, D is TRBD2 (5 bases). The V gene lost 0 bases and the J gene lost 5 bases, with 7 bases spanning the gap. Germline lookup yields CDR1 SEHNR and CDR2 FQNEAQ (reference sequence). The CDR3 sequence is 13 residues long. The CDR3 coding sequence is TGTGCCAGCAGCTTAGCGGGAGTGGAGACCCAGTACTTC. It codes for CASSLAGVETQYF.

The chain uses TRBV5-4 and TRBJ2-7; tentatively, D is TRBD1 or TRBD2 (5 bases each). The CDR3 length is 14 residues. V lost 4 bases and J 0 bases, leaving 11 bases between the germline ends. The germline V gene encodes CDR1 SGHNT and CDR2 YYREEE (reference sequence). CDR3 amino acids: CASSRDGLSYEQYV. The CDR3, as DNA: TGTGCCAGCAGCCGGGACGGACTCTCCTACGAGCAGTACGTC.

The V gene is TRBV7-9, the J gene TRBJ1-5, with D hard to call. Germline values: CDR1 SEHNR, CDR2 FQNEAQ (reference sequence). This CDR3 comprises 15 residues. Between the trimmed V and J ends, which lost 0 bases and 3 bases, there was a span of 9 bases. CDR3 in DNA: TGTGCCAGCAGCTTAGCAGCAGGATACAATCAGCCCCAGCATTTT. This encodes CASSLAAGYNQPQHF.

The chain joins TRBV3-1 (or the pseudogene TRBV3-2) to TRBJ2-7, with 9 bases matching TRBD2. CDR1 and CDR2 (germline): LGHDT, YNNKEL (reference sequence). The CDR3 has 19 residues. The J segment lost 2 bases and the V segment lost 5 bases, leaving 19 bases of the junction unmatched. The CDR3 is CASSSHYSQGTSGPYEQYV. The CDR3 coding sequence is TGTGCCAGCAGCTCGCATTATAGTCAGGGCACTAGCGGGCCCTACGAGCAGTACGTC.

This clone was observed a few times. The chain joins TRBV2 to TRBJ2-2; 9 nucleotides line up with TRBD2. From germline, CDR1 is SNHLY and CDR2 FYNNEI. V shed 4 bases, J shed 1 base, and the junction held 1 base outside the gene matches. This CDR3 has 15 amino acids. The CDR3 DNA reads as TGTGCCAGCAGTGTTAGCGGGGGGAACACCGGGGAGCTGTTTTTT. Protein product: CASSVSGGNTGELFF.

The rearrangement links TRBV25-1 to TRBJ1-3, with TRBD1 identical over 9 bases. Trimming removed 3 bases from V and 2 bases from J; junction bases left unmatched: 2. The CDR3 contains 15 residues. Germline-derived CDR1 and CDR2 are MGHDK and SYGVNS. Written as DNA, the CDR3 is TGTGCCAGCAGTGAGGGACAGGGCCCTGGAAACACCATATATTTT. Its protein product is CASSEGQGPGNTIYF.

The rearrangement joins TRBV6-6 to TRBJ2-1; 8 bases map to TRBD2. The CDR3 extends over 15 amino acids. Germline trimming cut 6 bases from V and 0 bases from J; bases unmatched to any gene: 4. Germline CDR1 reads MNHNY; CDR2 reads SVGAGI (reference sequence). CDR3 DNA: TGTGCCAGCAGCGACCTAGCGGGCTCCTACAATGAGCAGTTCTTC. Translated, it gives CASSDLAGSYNEQFF.

This clone was picked up one time. V gene TRBV5-6 combines with J gene TRBJ1-2; no firm D call. The CDR3 spans 13 residues. Germline values: CDR1 SGHDT, CDR2 YYEEEE. Trimming removed 1 base at V and 1 base at J, with 5 bases between. The CDR3, as DNA: TGTGCCAGCAGCTTGAACAGTAACTATGGCTACACCTTC. Its translation: CASSLNSNYGYTF. The full variable domain, with the rest looked up from reference TRBV5-6 and TRBJ1-2, is DAGVTQSPTHLIKTRGQQVTLRCSPKSGHDTVSWYQQALGQGPQFIFQYYEEEERQRGNFPDRFSGHQFPNYSSELNVNALLLGDSALYLCASSLNSNYGYTFGSGTRLTVV.